This T cell receptor (beta chain) was sequenced during a study of T cell responses to AZD1222 COVID-19 vaccine. The V end was cut by 4 bases, the J end by 8 bases, with 25 bases between. The CDR3 extends over 16 amino acids. Germline lookup yields CDR1 GTSNPN and CDR2 SVGIG (reference sequence). Some clones are missing from TCRdb's copy, which holds only in-frame ones; the method was immunoSEQ multiplex PCR. The data contain about 160,000 clones, about 91% of them singletons. For this clone: The antigen remains unidentified.

Whole-study findings and limits: At baseline, just 6 or 7 AZD1222 recipients tested seropositive.

This sample comprised peripheral blood, obtained on day 0 of AZD1222 vaccination. This sequence joins TRBV30 and TRBJ2-3; a weak D match, TRBD2 (7 bases). This TCR was sampled from an adult in good health. The CDR3 is CAWNPFRGGAIGTQYF. The CDR3 DNA reads TGTGCCTGGAATCCCTTTCGTGGGGGGGCAATAGGTACGCAGTATTTT. The full variable domain, its missing parts supplied by reference TRBV30 and TRBJ2-3, is SQTIHQWPATLVQPVGSPLSLECTVEGTSNPNLYWYRQAAGRGLQLLFYSVGIGQISSEVPQNLSASRPQDRQFILSSKKLLLSDSGFYLCAWNPFRGGAIGTQYFGPGTRLTVL.